In this sample, the clone carrying this T cell receptor beta chain turned up many times. The antigen is undetermined. Time point indicated: persistent/refractory GD, antithyroid drugs over 5 years with positive TRAb. RNA extracted from PBMCs served as the sequencing template. Around 10 milliliters of peripheral blood were drawn into EDTA tubes. CDR3-region Arm-PCR and iRepertoire HTBI primers produced the TCR beta libraries. Original data processing: Segment identification across samples yielded 62 TRBV and approximately 15 TRBJ segments. A single record per CDR3 protein comes from TCRdb applying MiXCR to the multiplex PCR reads. TCRdb assigned the V and J calls; the authors' analysis was not used. The data show roughly 430,000 distinct CDR3 sequences, around 20% seen once. This entry belongs to a study of regulatory T cells in long-lasting Graves disease. Overall study results and limits: Sample size was small, which may have lowered accuracy. Favoring TRBV28, TRBJ1-2 and TRBJ2-5 was a feature seen in persistent disease.

Germline V gene data show CDR1 as SNHLY and CDR2 as FYNNEI. V was clipped by 7 bases and J by 5 bases; unmatched bases: 6. The CDR3 runs to 13 residues. The starting material was peripheral blood mononuclear cells (PBMCs), obtained when the disease was refractory, from a patient treated with antithyroid drugs. The receptor was isolated from a female donor with Graves disease. The chain uses TRBV2 and TRBJ2-7, with 9 bases matching TRBD2. The CDR3 nucleotides are TGTGCCAGCAAATACGCGGGAGGGGACGAGCAGTACTTC. It specifies CASKYAGGDEQYF.